This T cell receptor beta chain is from a study of cytomegalovirus exposure and HLA in healthy donors. At the level of the study: Among the 300 to 500 genotyped donors, just over 80% were placed in the Caucasian-associated ancestry cluster.

PCR used 60 Vbeta primers and 13 Jbeta primers. Sequencing was performed with immunoSEQ multiplex PCR; in TCRdb, only in-frame clones are kept and a portion is missing. The sample gives approximately 220,000 clones, over 65% of which show up once; around 15% is in the top ten. Study-wide results and caveats: Sequence variants that were highly shared formed a cluster that was likely a sequencing artifact. In an earlier analysis, about 87% or about 30%: the productive usage of most TCR beta V segments.

With V trimmed by 0 bases and J by 0 bases, 5 bases remained unmatched. The CDR3 is 16 amino acids. Germline assignment: CDR1 LNHNV and CDR2 YYDKDF (reference sequence). With regard to this clone: Its antigen is unidentified.

The TCR was taken from a man aged 40-49 years in good health and CMV-seronegative. V usage is TRBV15 and J usage is TRBJ2-7; 7 nucleotides line up with TRBD2. The sample comprised PBMCs. The CDR3 DNA sequence: TGTGCCACCAGCAGAGAGGGAACTAGCGACTCCTACGAGCAGTACTTC. Translated: CATSREGTSDSYEQYF.